The present entry profiles one TCR beta chain with its context. What it binds is unknown. The sample originates from a study of cytomegalovirus exposure and HLA in healthy donors. Findings and limits, study-wide: In a later analysis, V- and J-gene trimming of beta chains associated with a DCLRE1C missense variant, replicated independently. When a later analysis compared HLA-associated TCR beta chains with equally common others, the HLA-associated chains turned out to be more clonally expanded and to have lower generation probabilities. The study recorded 160 or so TCR beta chains that were cytomegalovirus-associated. Reports indicated that the classifier achieved high specificity and sensitivity in diagnosing cytomegalovirus status.

V lost 0 bases and J 7 bases, leaving 13 bases between the germline ends. The CDR3 has 15 residues. Germline CDR1 is SGHRS and CDR2 is YFSETQ. 13 Jbeta primers and 60 Vbeta primers were used for the PCR. TCRdb's copy holds only in-frame clones and misses some; the assay was immunoSEQ multiplex PCR. The sample yields more than 90,000 clones, about 80% seen once. The sequence derives from a man aged 35-49 years in good health and CMV-seronegative. Source material: PBMCs. This chain links TRBV5-1 with TRBJ1-4; tentative D call: TRBD1 (5 bases). CDR3 bases: TGCGCCAGCAGCTTGGCAGGGAGGGATGCTGAAAAACTGTTTTTT. It codes for CASSLAGRDAEKLFF.